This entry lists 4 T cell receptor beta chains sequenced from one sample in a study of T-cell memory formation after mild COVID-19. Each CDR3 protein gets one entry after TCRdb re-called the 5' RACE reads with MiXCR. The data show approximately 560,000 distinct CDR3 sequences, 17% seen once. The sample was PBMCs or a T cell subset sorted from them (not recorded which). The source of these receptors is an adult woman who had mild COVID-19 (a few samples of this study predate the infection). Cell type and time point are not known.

This CDR3 is CASSLGDTVGQPQHF. CDR3 coding DNA: TGTGCCAGCAGCTTAGGGGATACCGTCGGTCAGCCCCAGCATTTT. The genes are TRBV7-2 and TRBJ1-5; D is uncertain. CDR3 length: 15 residues. V lost 1 base and J lost 6, with 13 bases in between. Germline-derived CDR1 and CDR2 are SGHTA and FQGNSA.

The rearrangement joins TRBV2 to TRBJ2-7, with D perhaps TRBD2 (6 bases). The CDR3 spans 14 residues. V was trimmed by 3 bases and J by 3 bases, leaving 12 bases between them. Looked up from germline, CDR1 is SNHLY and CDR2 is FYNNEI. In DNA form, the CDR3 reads TGTGCCAGCAGTGAGTCGGGGAGGAGCTACGAGCAGTACTTC. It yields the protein CASSESGRSYEQYF.

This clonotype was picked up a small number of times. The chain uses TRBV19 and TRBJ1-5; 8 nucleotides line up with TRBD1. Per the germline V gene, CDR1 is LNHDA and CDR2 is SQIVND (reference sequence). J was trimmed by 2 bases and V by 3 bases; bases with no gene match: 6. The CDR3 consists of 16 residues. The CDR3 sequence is CASSITDRVRNQPQHF. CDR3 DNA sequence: TGTGCCAGTAGTATCACGGACAGGGTCCGCAATCAGCCCCAGCATTTT.

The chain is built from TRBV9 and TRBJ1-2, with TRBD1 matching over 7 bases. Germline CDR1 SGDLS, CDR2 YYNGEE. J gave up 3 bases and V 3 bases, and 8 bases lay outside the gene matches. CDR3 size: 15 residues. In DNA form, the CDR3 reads TGTGCCAGCAGCGGGGGACAGACAGTCGACTATGGCTACACCTTC. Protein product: CASSGGQTVDYGYTF.